The clone carrying this T cell receptor (beta chain) appeared a single time. Clones were read by immunoSEQ multiplex PCR, and TCRdb kept only the in-frame ones, dropping some. In the table there are 4,500 to 5,500 clones, 88% of which are singletons. Germline V gene data show CDR1 as KGHSH and CDR2 as LQKENI. This CDR3 is 14 amino acids long. Trimming at V came to 4 bases and at J to 4 bases, leaving 7 bases not matched to a gene. The data were taken from a study of blood T cell repertoires in COVID-19. Sequenced sample: peripheral blood. This TCR was sampled from a man aged 65-85 years with COVID-19, enrolled during active disease. The V call is TRBV18, the J call TRBJ2-7, with 7 bases identical to TRBD1. The CDR3 here is CASSQASRGYEQYF. The CDR3 DNA is TGTGCCAGCTCACAGGCTTCCAGGGGGTACGAGCAGTACTTC.